The sequence of this T cell receptor (beta chain) was determined in a study of blood T cell repertoires in COVID-19 (dated by TCRdb to the early 2020s). Notes on the research overall: Collaborator samples came from the United States, Italy and Spain and covered acute and convalescent phases of COVID-19. The prospective study material was composed of cDNA or gDNA derived from T cells, B-cell-depleted T cells, or PBMCs. The dataset comprised deeply sampled blood TCRbeta repertoires from subjects exposed to, actively infected with, or recovered from COVID-19. A freely available public database, intended as a resource for researchers studying the immune response to SARS-CoV-2, is where the repertoires were released. Samples were obtained from the ongoing ImmuneRACE study (first 160 participants) and from 1,200 or so subjects provided by 6 global collaborators. Sample metadata almost always included a de-identified subject ID, COVID-19 status, age in years and sex. Where available, HLA class I and class II types were taken from metadata supplied by the sample provider and were not determined by assay-based typing. The paper's findings and limits, for the study overall: Clinical and demographic metadata were provided uncurated, with the amount varying by source and participant.

TCRbeta CDR3 regions were amplified from genomic DNA using the immunoSEQ Assay, a bias-controlled multiplex PCR. In the source study's methods: Within the assay, amplification of reference gene primers was used to estimate how many nucleated cells each sample contained. To quantify the absolute abundance of each unique TCRbeta CDR3 rearrangement, sequence reads were collapsed and filtered. For each sample, productive Simpson clonality was calculated by taking the square root of Simpson's diversity index across productive rearrangements. TCRdb limited this immuneACCESS table to in-frame rearrangements with V and J called. A share of clones is missing; checked studies link under half to unresolved V genes, and the rest is unexplained. V and J calls and clone size are as listed in that table; D and trimming were resolved from the DNA. This sample lists about 170,000 clones; 83% were detected once. The ten largest clones add up to roughly 1.9% of the sample.

Collaborating institutions collected whole blood in K2EDTA tubes following their own protocols. For TCRbeta analysis, collaborators shipped samples in one of three forms: frozen whole blood, isolated PBMCs, or DNA extracted from either of those sample types. Reading the germline V gene gives CDR1 SGDLS and CDR2 YYNGEE. Trimmed from V: 3 bases; trimmed from J: 5 bases; junction bases lacking a gene match: 5. From the cysteine through the phenylalanine, the CDR3 covers 14 amino acids. Only the CDR3 part of the read is kept: 42 bases, read in frame from the first base. Concerning this clone: Its specific antigen is unknown. No much larger clone exists at a distance of one base, and base qualities are not known.

Sequenced: peripheral blood. This receptor was obtained from a woman older than 75 with acute or convalescent COVID-19. The chain uses TRBV9 and TRBJ2-7; the junction holds 10 bases that match TRBD1. The sequenced DNA: TGTGCCAGCAGCGGGACAGGGGGTCAGGACGAGCAGTACTTC. Translation gives CASSGTGGQDEQYF.